This T cell receptor beta chain was retrieved from a study of beta chain features in type 1 diabetes. V lost 4 bases and J lost 0; bases outside the gene matches: 7. There are 16 residues in the CDR3. Germline-derived CDR1 and CDR2 are SGHAT and FQNNGV. As for this clone: What it binds is unknown.

Study conclusions and caveats: Patients with Type 1 diabetes showed moderately but significantly shorter TCRB CDR3s in all four CD4+ subsets.

Expressed TCRB transcripts were sequenced because the isolated RNA had all been reverse transcribed beforehand. The table came from immunoSEQ multiplex PCR; TCRdb's copy has only in-frame clones and leaves some out. The repertoire has hundreds of thousands of clones, about an eighth of them found once; the top ten carry less than 0.025%. The sample was naive CD4+ T cells from blood. This receptor was identified in a man aged 18 to 29 with type 1 diabetes. The chain has TRBV11-2 and TRBJ2-5, with 8 bases identical to TRBD2. CDR3 nucleotide sequence: TGTGCCAGCAGCTCCCAGGCGGGGGGAAACCAAGAGACCCAGTACTTC. It yields the protein CASSSQAGGNQETQYF.